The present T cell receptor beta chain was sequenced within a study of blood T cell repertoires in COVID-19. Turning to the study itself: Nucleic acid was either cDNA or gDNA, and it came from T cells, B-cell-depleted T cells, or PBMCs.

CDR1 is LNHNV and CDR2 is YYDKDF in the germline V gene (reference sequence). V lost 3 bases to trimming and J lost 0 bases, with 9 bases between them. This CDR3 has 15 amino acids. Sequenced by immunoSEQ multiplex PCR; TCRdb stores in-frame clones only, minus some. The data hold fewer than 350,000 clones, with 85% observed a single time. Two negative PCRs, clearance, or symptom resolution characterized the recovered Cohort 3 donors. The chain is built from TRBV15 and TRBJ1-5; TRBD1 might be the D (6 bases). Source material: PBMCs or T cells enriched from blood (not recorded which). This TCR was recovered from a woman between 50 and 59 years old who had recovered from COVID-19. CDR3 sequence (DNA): TGTGCCACCAGCAGTTCAGGGGATAGCAATCAGCCCCAGCATTTT. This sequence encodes CATSSSGDSNQPQHF.